This TCR beta chain was sequenced in a study of control samples from healthy donors and cancer patients (dated by TCRdb to the early 2020s). Comment on this clone: It lacks a known antigen. It has no much larger one-base neighbor in the sample; base qualities were not kept.

The library was built by means of the immunoSEQ multiplex PCR assay. This is the immuneACCESS table as TCRdb keeps it, with only in-frame sequences that have V and J called. A part of the clones is gone; compared with another copy, unresolved V genes explain less than half, and the rest is unexplained. The sample table contains 150,000 to 200,000 clones; only one count was recorded for about 93% of them. More than 1.4% of the sample rests with the top ten. The junction shows trimming of 3 bases on V and 7 bases on J, plus 13 bases between the germline ends. Including the terminal cysteine and phenylalanine, the CDR3 comprises 15 residues. Just CDR3 DNA is preserved here, 45 bases in frame from base 1. CDR1 and CDR2 are drawn from the germline V gene: KGHSH, LQKENI.

The source of this sequence is a man younger than 30 in good health. The material sequenced was blood. The V and J segments used are TRBV18 and TRBJ1-6, with no confidently assigned D gene. The bases read TGTGCCAGCTCACCGGTGGAGGGCCTAAATTCACCCCTCCACTTT. This gives the protein CASSPVEGLNSPLHF.